These 14 T cell receptor beta chains share one sample of origin, sequenced in a study of T cell repertoires in cytomegalovirus infection. Which antigens these TCRs recognize remains unknown. TCRdb processed the reads anew with MiXCR; each CDR3 protein has one entry. The sample records some 940,000 distinct CDR3 sequences, 30% to 40% being singletons. Here the sequenced sample was cultured CD8+ T cells from PBMCs, taken from culture after CMV antigen stimulation. The receptors here all came from a human donor in good health (CMV status not recorded). Some clones in this sample may be carry-over from other donors' samples.

This chain's CDR3 is CASSSNRGRAEAFF. The DNA of the CDR3 is TGTGCCAGCAGCAGTAATAGGGGAAGGGCTGAAGCTTTCTTT. This rearrangement joins TRBV14 to TRBJ1-1, with D perhaps TRBD1 (5 bases). V was shortened by 5 bases and J by 6 bases, with 16 bases between the two germline ends. There are 14 residues in the CDR3. Germline loops: CDR1 SGHDN, CDR2 FVKESK.

Points on this clonotype: This clone may be a read error of a much larger clone one base away. The CDR3 DNA reads as TGTGCCAGCAGTCCCGGGACACCAACTTCCCCCCTCTATGGCTACATCTTC. Protein product: CASSPGTPTSPLYGYIF. The chain couples TRBV7-8 to TRBJ1-2; a weak D match, TRBD1 (6 bases). CDR3 length: 17 residues. CDR1 SGHVS and CDR2 FQNEAQ come from the germline V gene.

The gene calls are TRBV20-1 and TRBJ2-1; 7 bases are shared with TRBD2. The V gene's germline CDR1 is DFQATT and CDR2 SNEGSKA (reference sequence). The CDR3 is 16 amino acids. Trimming at V came to 1 base and at J to 7 bases, leaving 13 bases not matched to a gene. This chain's CDR3 is CSARVRPGLEYNEQFF. CDR3 DNA sequence: TGCAGTGCTAGAGTCCGCCCCGGACTAGAATATAATGAGCAGTTCTTC.

The chain has TRBV27 and TRBJ1-2, with 12 positions matching TRBD1. Germline V gene lookup returns CDR1 MNHEY and CDR2 SMNVEV (reference sequence). The CDR3 loop spans 15 amino acids. Germline trimming cut 6 bases from V and 8 bases from J; bases unmatched to any gene: 10. In DNA form, the CDR3 reads TGTGCCAGCAGCCCTGGGACAGGGGGCGCGGAGGGCTACACCTTC. It encodes CASSPGTGGAEGYTF.

The chain has TRBV4-1 and TRBJ2-6; TRBD1 is a possible D gene (5 bases). Germline loops: CDR1 MGHRA, CDR2 YSYEKL. Trimming took 8 bases from V and 0 from J, leaving 11 bases between them. CDR3 size: 15 residues. CDR3 coding DNA: TGCGCCAGCGATGACAGATACTCTGGGGCCAACGTCCTGACTTTC. This gives the protein CASDDRYSGANVLTF.

A word on this clonotype: Being one base from a much bigger clone, this may be a read error. The rearrangement joins TRBV27 to TRBJ2-5; D may be TRBD1 or TRBD2 (5 bases each). Trimming pared 4 bases from V and 5 bases from J, leaving 17 bases between. Germline V gene sequence: CDR1 MNHEY, CDR2 SMNVEV (reference sequence). There are 15 residues in the CDR3. The CDR3 here is CASSSGTVGNETQYF. In DNA, the CDR3 is TGTGCCAGCAGTTCCGGGACGGTCGGCAACGAGACCCAGTACTTC.

This clonotype came up a few times. CDR3 protein: CASSPGPWTEAFF. Written as DNA, the CDR3 is TGTGCCAGCAGTCCTGGGCCTTGGACTGAAGCTTTCTTT. V usage is TRBV27 and J usage is TRBJ1-1; D remains ambiguous. This CDR3 is built from 13 residues. The V and J ends lost 5 bases and 5 bases respectively, with 12 bases between them. Per the germline V gene, CDR1 is MNHEY and CDR2 is SMNVEV (reference sequence).

This clonotype was counted at least ten times. V and J are TRBV7-6 and TRBJ1-4, with no clear D. V was cut by 0 bases and J by 0 bases, with 8 bases left in between. This CDR3 region has 16 residues. CDR1 SGHVS and CDR2 FNYEAQ come from the germline V gene. Written as DNA, the CDR3 is TGTGCCAGCAGCTTAGCGCTTGGAGCAACTAATGAAAAACTGTTTTTT. Its translation: CASSLALGATNEKLFF.

Remarks on this clonotype: A much larger clone differs from this one at a single base, so this may be a read error. V gene TRBV7-2 combines with J gene TRBJ1-2; D unresolved. CDR1 and CDR2 (germline): SGHTA, FQGNSA. The germline V and J ends were trimmed by 1 base and 4 bases, with 16 bases remaining between them. The CDR3 runs 16 residues. The CDR3 reads CASSLGTRATLYGYTF. The CDR3 DNA sequence: TGTGCCAGCAGCTTAGGGACCCGAGCGACACTCTATGGCTACACCTTC. Variable domain in full (rest from reference TRBV7-2 and TRBJ1-2): GAGVSQSPSNKVTEKGKDVELRCDPISGHTALYWYRQSLGQGLEFLIYFQGNSAPDKSGLPSDRFSAERTGGSVSTLTIQRTQQEDSAVYLCASSLGTRATLYGYTFGSGTRLTVV.

The V and J genes are TRBV28 and TRBJ1-4; possible D gene TRBD1, 5 bases. CDR1 MDHEN and CDR2 SYDVKM come from the germline V gene. Trimming cost V 7 bases and J 3 bases, with 15 bases left between them. This CDR3 is 15 amino acids long. Here the CDR3 reads CASTLYMGPNEKLFF. The DNA for the CDR3 is TGTGCCAGCACCCTTTACATGGGACCTAATGAAAAACTGTTTTTT. Full variable domain (rest looked up from reference TRBV28 and TRBJ1-4): DVKVTQSSRYLVKRTGEKVFLECVQDMDHENMFWYRQDPGLGLRLIYFSYDVKMKEKGDIPEGYSVSREKKERFSLILESASTNQTSMYLCASTLYMGPNEKLFFGSGTQLSVL.

The chain has TRBV12-3 or TRBV12-4 and TRBJ1-1; tentatively, D is TRBD1 (6 bases). The CDR3 length is 13 residues. Trimming removed 7 bases at V and 4 bases at J, with 13 bases between. The CDR3 DNA reads as TGTGCCAGCACCTTGGGGGGCTCCACTGAAGCTTTCTTT. This translates into CASTLGGSTEAFF.

This clonotype was observed a handful of times. The V call is TRBV7-9, the J call TRBJ1-4, with a weak D call TRBD1 (6 bases). Trimming left V 5 bases short and J 6 bases short, with 19 bases between. This CDR3 comprises 16 residues. The germline CDR1 and CDR2 sequences are SEHNR and FQNEAQ (reference sequence). The CDR3 nucleotides read TGTGCCAGCAGCCCAATGTCGGGGGCTGGGGATGAAAAACTGTTTTTT. Amino acids: CASSPMSGAGDEKLFF. Filled out from reference TRBV7-9 and TRBJ1-4, the complete variable domain reads DTGVSQNPRHKITKRGQNVTFRCDPISEHNRLYWYRQTLGQGPEFLTYFQNEAQLEKSRLLSDRFSAERPKGSFSTLEIQRTEQGDSAMYLCASSPMSGAGDEKLFFGSGTQLSVL.

This clonotype was recorded many times. The chain uses TRBV9 and TRBJ2-1; possibly TRBD1 or TRBD2 for D (6 bases each). Germline CDR1 SGDLS, CDR2 YYNGEE. Trimming removed 0 bases at V and 8 bases at J, with 15 bases between. CDR3 length: 15 amino acids. The CDR3 coding sequence is TGTGCCAGCAGCGTAGAGGGGGGCCGCAGGGATGAGCAGTTCTTC. This sequence encodes CASSVEGGRRDEQFF. Looking up the rest from reference TRBV9 and TRBJ2-1 gives the full variable domain: DSGVTQTPKHLITATGQRVTLRCSPRSGDLSVYWYQQSLDQGLQFLIQYYNGEERAKGNILERFSAQQFPDLHSELNLSSLELGDSALYFCASSVEGGRRDEQFFGPGTRLTVL.

The table lists this clonotype with many counts. This rearrangement joins TRBV11-2 to TRBJ1-2, with D unclear. Trimming shortened V by 0 bases and J by 4 bases, and 12 bases separated the two germline ends. Germline V CDR1 and CDR2: SGHAT, FQNNGV. There are 15 residues in the CDR3. The CDR3 loop reads CASSLEGGHGYGYTF. The CDR3 DNA sequence: TGTGCCAGCAGCTTAGAGGGCGGGCACGGCTATGGCTACACCTTC.